This T cell receptor (beta chain) was captured in a study of blood T cells in healthy people across ages. Regarding the study as a whole: Age brought a roughly linear fall in TCR beta diversity measured per million T cells. Among long-lived donors, naive CD4+ cells were more numerous and diversity higher than in aged donors.

In the case of this clonotype: The antigen remains undetermined.

The germline V gene encodes CDR1 LGHDT and CDR2 YNNKEL (reference sequence). There are 16 residues in the CDR3. V was clipped by 4 bases and J by 5 bases, with 21 bases between them. The donors, healthy Caucasians from Russia, were aged roughly 6 to 90. Alongside a J-beta primer mix, a sample-barcoded 5' primer served in a second PCR lasting about 7 to 11 cycles. TCRdb re-called the 5' RACE reads through MiXCR, storing one row per CDR3 protein. Among 1.8 million or so distinct CDR3 sequences listed, about 39% were seen once. The V call is TRBV3-1, the J call TRBJ2-7; no reliable D call. The sequence was collected from a human donor in good health. The specimen sequenced was blood. The CDR3 nucleotides read TGTGCCAGCAGCCCGCACCACGTCGCTCCGGCGGACGAGCAGTACTTC. Translating gives CASSPHHVAPADEQYF.